The rows below give T cell receptor beta chains drawn from one sample of a study of blood T cells in healthy people across ages. TCRdb reprocessed the 5' RACE reads via MiXCR and lists one record per CDR3 protein. Of over 500,000 distinct CDR3 sequences listed, more than 45% are singletons. Specimen: blood. The receptors here all came from a woman older than 75 in good health. The CDR3 runs from the conserved cysteine through the conserved F or W. D genes are given only for firm matches. Clone size is given for some rows only: seen once, a few or many times, or a class if the clone is expanded.

>TRBV20-1|-|TRBJ2-5|-
TGCAGTGCTAACACCCGAATATCCGGGTTTGGAGAGACCCAGTACTTC
CSANTRISGFGETQYF
>TRBV20-1|TRBD2|TRBJ2-1|-
TGCAGTGCTGGACCTCTAGCGGGGGGTCTGAATGAGCAGTTCTTC
CSAGPLAGGLNEQFF
>TRBV7-9|-|TRBJ2-6|-
TGTACCAGCGGCGAAATGGGACGCCTCTCTGGGGCCAACGTCCTGACTTTC
CTSGEMGRLSGANVLTF
>TRBV10-2|-|TRBJ2-5|-
TGCGCCAGCAGTGACGGGACTTCAATCGAGACCCAGTACTTC
CASSDGTSIETQYF
>TRBV12-3/TRBV12-4|-|TRBJ1-5|many
TGTGCCAGCAGTTTAGCAAGTGGTTGGAATCAGCCCCAGCATTTT
CASSLASGWNQPQHF
>TRBV6-2/TRBV6-3|TRBD2|TRBJ2-5|-
TGTGCCAGCAGTTACTCGACTAGCGGGAGGTCGGAGACCCAGTACTTC
CASSYSTSGRSETQYF
>TRBV20-1|-|TRBJ2-7|-
TGCAGTGCTAGAGATCCGCGGGCAGATGACTACGAGCAGTACTTC
CSARDPRADDYEQYF
>TRBV7-9|TRBD2|TRBJ2-1|-
TGTGCCAGCAGCTTAAGGGCCAGCGGGAACAACAATGAGCAGTTCTTC
CASSLRASGNNNEQFF
>TRBV20-1|TRBD1|TRBJ2-3|few
TGCAGTGCAGAGAGGGACAGGACAGATACGCAGTATTTT
CSAERDRTDTQYF
>TRBV20-1|-|TRBJ2-7|-
TGCAGTGCAAGCCTCCAGGGGCTCCAGACCTACGAGCAGTACTTC
CSASLQGLQTYEQYF
>TRBV12-3/TRBV12-4|TRBD1|TRBJ2-5|-
TGTGCCAGCAGTTTCGGGAAGGGACAGGGGCAAGAGACCCAGTACTTC
CASSFGKGQGQETQYF
>TRBV27|-|TRBJ1-5|-
TGTGCCACCGGACGGGATGTATATAGCAATCAGCCCCAGCATTTT
CATGRDVYSNQPQHF
>TRBV30|-|TRBJ2-7|many
TGTGCCTGGACAGCAAACTCCTACGAGCAGTACTTC
CAWTANSYEQYF
>TRBV19|-|TRBJ2-7|-
TGTGCCAGTAGTCCCCGGGGACTCGAGCAGTACTTC
CASSPRGLEQYF
>TRBV5-1|-|TRBJ2-7|-
TGCGCCAGCAGCTTGGTAGGCCCCGAGCAGTACTTC
CASSLVGPEQYF
>TRBV20-1|-|TRBJ1-2|-
TGCAGTGCCCTGAGTGAGACAGGCGCCTATGGCTACACCTTC
CSALSETGAYGYTF
>TRBV7-2|TRBD1|TRBJ1-1|few
TGTGCCAGCAGCGGCAGGGGGTTTTCGGGCACTGAAGCTTTCTTT
CASSGRGFSGTEAFF
>TRBV11-1|-|TRBJ1-2|-
TGTGCCAGCAGCGGAGAGGTCAGTGGCTATGGCTACACCTTC
CASSGEVSGYGYTF
>TRBV28|-|TRBJ2-6|-
TGTGCCAGCAGTTTCCACCTTAAGGGTGCTGGGGCCAACGTCCTGACTTTC
CASSFHLKGAGANVLTF
>TRBV24-1|TRBD1|TRBJ2-3|-
TGTGCCACCAGTCCCCGGACAGGGTATGCGCAGTATTTT
CATSPRTGYAQYF
>TRBV3-1|-|TRBJ2-5|few
TGTGCCAGCAGCCCGACCGGGGATGGAGGAGAGACCCAGTACTTC
CASSPTGDGGETQYF
>TRBV27|TRBD1|TRBJ1-1|-
TGTGCCAGCAGTGGGTGGGACAGGGGAGGGACTGAAGCTTTCTTT
CASSGWDRGGTEAFF
>TRBV7-2|TRBD2|TRBJ2-3|many
TGTGCCAGCAGGTCACCCGGGACTAGCGGGAGGGGAGATACGCAGTATTTT
CASRSPGTSGRGDTQYF
>TRBV24-1|TRBD2|TRBJ2-7|-
TGTGCCACCAGTGATTCCACAGCGGGAGGAGCCCACGAGCAGTACTTC
CATSDSTAGGAHEQYF
>TRBV7-9|TRBD2|TRBJ2-4|-
TGTGCCAGCAGCCCTGGCGCGGGAGCGACGTTGGACAAAAACATTCAGTACTTC
CASSPGAGATLDKNIQYF
>TRBV12-3/TRBV12-4|-|TRBJ2-2|few
TGTGCCAGTAGATTCGGGGAGAATAATTGGGAGCTGTTTTTT
CASRFGENNWELFF
>TRBV12-3/TRBV12-4|-|TRBJ1-6|-
TGTGCCAGCAGTTGGGGCGGTAGAGAAGCTAATTCACCCCTCCACTTT
CASSWGGREANSPLHF
>TRBV20-1|-|TRBJ1-4|few
TGCAGTGCTAGACTCGGGACCCTAACTAATGAAAAACTGTTTTTT
CSARLGTLTNEKLFF
>TRBV29-1|-|TRBJ1-1|-
TGCAGCGGAATACCGGGGTTGACTGAAGCTTTCTTT
CSGIPGLTEAFF
>TRBV28|-|TRBJ2-1|many
TGTGCCAGCAGCCCGAGTAGGGACCTCTATTACAATGAGCAGTTCTTC
CASSPSRDLYYNEQFF
>TRBV18|TRBD1|TRBJ2-6|-
TGTGCCAGCTCACCGACGACAGGGGGATCCGCTCTGGGGGCCAACGTCCTGACTTTC
CASSPTTGGSALGANVLTF
>TRBV30|-|TRBJ1-3|-
TGTGCCTGGAGTCCCGGACAGACTGGAAACACCATATATTTT
CAWSPGQTGNTIYF
>TRBV20-1|TRBD1|TRBJ1-2|many
TGCAGTGCGCCGGGGACAGGGAGGGCCTATGGCTACACCTTC
CSAPGTGRAYGYTF
>TRBV6-6|-|TRBJ2-2|many
TGTGCCAGCAGCATGTACGGGAGTAAGTTGCCGAACACCGGGGAGCTGTTTTTT
CASSMYGSKLPNTGELFF
>TRBV3-1|TRBD1|TRBJ1-4|-
TGTGCCAGCAGCCAGGGGACAGGGAAAAATGAAAAACTGTTTTTT
CASSQGTGKNEKLFF
>TRBV7-2|TRBD2|TRBJ2-1|-
TGTGCCAGCAGCTTACTAGGCGGGAGGGCCAATTTTTTGAATGAGCAGTTCTTC
CASSLLGGRANFLNEQFF
>TRBV12-3/TRBV12-4|-|TRBJ2-7|-
TGTGCCTCCCGGACAGTGATAGAGAATGAGCAGTACTTC
CASRTVIENEQYF
>TRBV6-1|-|TRBJ1-1|-
TGTGCCAGCAGTGAAGTCGGGGCGAACACTGAAGCTTTCTTT
CASSEVGANTEAFF
>TRBV20-1|-|TRBJ2-3|-
TGCAGTGCAACCTGGCCAGTTACTAGCCTCTACACAGATACGCAGTATTTT
CSATWPVTSLYTDTQYF
>TRBV3-1|-|TRBJ2-7|-
TGTGCCAGCAGCCCCTTAAAGGATACATACTCCTACGAGCAGTACTTC
CASSPLKDTYSYEQYF
>TRBV29-1|TRBD1|TRBJ2-7|many
TGCAGCGTTGAAGATCCTGACAGGGGGATATACGAGCAGTACTTC
CSVEDPDRGIYEQYF
>TRBV25-1|-|TRBJ2-1|once
TGTGCCAGCAGCGACCGGGACTCCAATAAGCAGTTCTTC
CASSDRDSNKQFF
>TRBV10-3|-|TRBJ2-7|-
TGTGCCATCAGTGACAGGCAGGGGACCTACGAGCAGTACTTC
CAISDRQGTYEQYF
>TRBV7-9|-|TRBJ2-2|-
TGTGCCAGCAGCAACCGGGAGCTGTTTTTT
CASSNRELFF
>TRBV5-1|TRBD2|TRBJ2-7|-
TGCGCCAGCAGCTTGGGAGCGGGACCCCTCTACGAGCAGTACTTC
CASSLGAGPLYEQYF
>TRBV27|-|TRBJ2-7|-
TGTGCCAGCAGTCCCCAGGAACCCGGGGCCCTTTACGAGCAGTACTTC
CASSPQEPGALYEQYF
>TRBV10-3|TRBD2|TRBJ2-7|few
TGTGCCATCAGTGGACCGGGACTAGCGGAATCCTACGAGCAGTACTTC
CAISGPGLAESYEQYF
>TRBV12-3/TRBV12-4|-|TRBJ1-1|-
TGTGCCAGCAGTGTAAGCCTAGGGGGGAACACTGAAGCTTTCTTT
CASSVSLGGNTEAFF
>TRBV7-2|-|TRBJ1-5|-
TGTGCCAGCAGCCTAAGCGGAGGCCCCAATCAGCCCCAGCATTTT
CASSLSGGPNQPQHF
>TRBV20-1|-|TRBJ2-3|many
TGCAGTGCTGGGGCGGGGGCCCCCACAGATACGCAGTATTTT
CSAGAGAPTDTQYF
>TRBV12-3/TRBV12-4|-|TRBJ1-2|few
TGTGCCAGCAGTGTTCAGGGATTTGTCTATGGCTACACCTTC
CASSVQGFVYGYTF
>TRBV24-1|-|TRBJ2-2|-
TGTGCCACCAGTAATCCGGCGGACCGGGGGGAGCTGTTTTTT
CATSNPADRGELFF
>TRBV2|-|TRBJ2-1|many
TGTGCCAGCAAACTCTACTCCTACAATGAGCAGTTCTTC
CASKLYSYNEQFF
>TRBV4-2|-|TRBJ2-1|many
TGTGCCAGCAGCCCACAGACTTACAATGAGCAGTTCTTC
CASSPQTYNEQFF
>TRBV15|-|TRBJ2-1|-
TGTGCCACCAGCAGGGGAGGAGAGACCCAGTTCTTC
CATSRGGETQFF
>TRBV12-3/TRBV12-4|-|TRBJ2-5|few
TGTGCCAGCAGTTTTGGGAGGCTGGAGAAGACCCAGTACTTC
CASSFGRLEKTQYF
>TRBV4-2|-|TRBJ1-2|many
TGTGCCAGCAGCCAAGACCCTGGGGTCTTCTATGGCTACACCTTC
CASSQDPGVFYGYTF
>TRBV9|TRBD2|TRBJ2-7|many
TGTGCCAGCAGCGGATCTCCGGGGGGGACTTACGAGCAGTACTTC
CASSGSPGGTYEQYF
>TRBV28|TRBD2|TRBJ2-3|-
TGTGCCAGCAACCCCGGGGCGGGAGAGGTTCCAGATACGCAGTATTTT
CASNPGAGEVPDTQYF